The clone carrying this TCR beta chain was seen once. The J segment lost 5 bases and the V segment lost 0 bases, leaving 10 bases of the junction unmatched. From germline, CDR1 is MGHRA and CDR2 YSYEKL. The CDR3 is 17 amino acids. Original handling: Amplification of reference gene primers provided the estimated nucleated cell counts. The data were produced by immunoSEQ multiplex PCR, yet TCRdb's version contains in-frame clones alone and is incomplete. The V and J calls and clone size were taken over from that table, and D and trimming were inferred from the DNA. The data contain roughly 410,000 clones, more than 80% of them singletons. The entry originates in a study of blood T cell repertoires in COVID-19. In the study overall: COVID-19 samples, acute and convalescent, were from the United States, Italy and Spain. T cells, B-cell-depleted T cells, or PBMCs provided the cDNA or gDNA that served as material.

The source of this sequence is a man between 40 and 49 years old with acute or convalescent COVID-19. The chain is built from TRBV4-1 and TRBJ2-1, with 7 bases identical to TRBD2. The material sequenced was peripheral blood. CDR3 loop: CASSQDFRGGRDNEQFF. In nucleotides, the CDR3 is TGCGCCAGCAGCCAAGATTTTCGGGGAGGGCGGGACAATGAGCAGTTCTTC.